This TCR beta chain was recovered during a study of shared clonotypes between healthy human individuals. Libraries were prepared by immunoSEQ multiplex PCR; TCRdb keeps only in-frame clonotypes and omits some of them. The sample contains about 2,200,000 clones, roughly 91% of which appear only once. Naive CD8 cells comprised CD45RO-negative, CCR7-positively selected cells, excluding terminally differentiated effector memory CD45RA+ cells. Nashville, Tennessee was home to all donors, who were Caucasian adults. CDR1 is LNHDA and CDR2 is SQIVND in the germline V gene (reference sequence). V lost 10 bases, J lost 0 bases, and 3 bases stayed unmatched. The CDR3 has 13 residues. Findings and caveats of the study: Read depth was anticipated to influence clonotype sharing among donors.

Details on this clone: Its antigen is not identified.

The chain uses TRBV19 and TRBJ2-1, with TRBD1 matching 7 bases. Material for sequencing was naive CD8+ T cells from PBMCs. The TCR comes from a man in his late teens or twenties in good health. Some clones in this sample may be carry-over from other donors' samples. CDR3 nucleotide sequence: TGTGCCACAACAGGGGTCTCCTACAATGAGCAGTTCTTC. It specifies CATTGVSYNEQFF.